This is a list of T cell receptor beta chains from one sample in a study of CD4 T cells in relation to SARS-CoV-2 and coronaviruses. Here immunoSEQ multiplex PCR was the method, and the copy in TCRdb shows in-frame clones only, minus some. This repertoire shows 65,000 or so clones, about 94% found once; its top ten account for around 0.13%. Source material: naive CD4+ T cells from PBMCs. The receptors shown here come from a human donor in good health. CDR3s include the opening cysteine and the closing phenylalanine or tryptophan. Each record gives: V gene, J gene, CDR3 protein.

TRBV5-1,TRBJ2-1,CASSLGQGATSGNSYNEQFF
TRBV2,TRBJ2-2,CASKAAGSHAGELFF
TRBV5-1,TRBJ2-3,CASSLAPGQGARGDTQYF
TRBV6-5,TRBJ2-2,CATERTNTGELFF
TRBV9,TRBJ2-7,CASSVGGSSYEQYF
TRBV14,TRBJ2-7,CASSQEKGQAGSYEQYF
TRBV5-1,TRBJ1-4,CASSLEGGEGEKLFF
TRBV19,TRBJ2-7,CASSIASQKSSYEQYF
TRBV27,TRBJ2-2,CASSPARWITGELFF
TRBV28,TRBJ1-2,CASSPRGAYYGYTF
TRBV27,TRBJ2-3,CASSLVARGTQYF
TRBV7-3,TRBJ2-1,CASSLDQGPYNEQFF
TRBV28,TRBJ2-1,CASSLKPGLALNYNEQFF
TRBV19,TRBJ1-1,CASTPENRGRWNTEAFF
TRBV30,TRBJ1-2,CAWSALTGDYGYTF
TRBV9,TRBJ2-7,CASSVDPSSYEQYF
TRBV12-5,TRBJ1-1,CASGLGGVTEAFF
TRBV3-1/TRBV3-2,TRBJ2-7,CASSQDTGLAGAGEQYF
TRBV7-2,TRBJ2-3,CASSFQAGGTSTDTQYF
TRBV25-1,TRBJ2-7,CASSESRLAGGEQYF
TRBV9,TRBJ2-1,CASSVSPGLAGGYEQFF
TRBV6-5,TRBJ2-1,CASDGHTIYNEQFF
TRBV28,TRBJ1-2,CASRRQGNYGYTF
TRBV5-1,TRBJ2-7,CASRRGQDWGDEQYF
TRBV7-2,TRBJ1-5,CASSLPGQPQHF
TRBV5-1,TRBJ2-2,CASRVQVNTGELFF
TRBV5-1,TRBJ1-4,CASSLGGIGEKLFF
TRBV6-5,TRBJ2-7,CASKSGQRDYEQYF
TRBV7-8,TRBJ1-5,CASSWTGGRNQPQHF